This record covers a single T cell receptor beta chain. Its antigen is unidentified. The CDR3 has 18 amino acids. Germline lookup yields CDR1 LGHNA and CDR2 YNFKEQ. The V end was cut by 0 bases, the J end by 0 bases, with 15 bases between. TCRdb processed the RT-PCR reads anew with MiXCR; each CDR3 protein has one entry. The sample has hundreds of thousands of distinct CDR3 sequences; 10% to 11% are singletons. This record belongs to a study of response to subunit inactivated influenza vaccine. Study results and caveats: Authors suggested few new T cells are recruited by each seasonal influenza vaccination.

This rearrangement joins TRBV4-2 to TRBJ1-3, with D hard to call. The starting material was PBMCs from blood, obtained roughly 47 days after vaccination. The sequence was collected from a man aged 50 to 59 who received an inactivated influenza vaccine. CDR3 in DNA: TGTGCCAGCAGCCAAGAATATCGAGGTACACACTCTGGAAACACCATATATTTT. This encodes CASSQEYRGTHSGNTIYF.